This T cell receptor beta chain was identified in a study of Ad26.COV2.S vaccination and SARS-CoV-2 variants (dated by TCRdb to 2020 to 2022). About the investigation overall: Donors in the vaccine arm were drawn from COV1001, a multicentre, randomized, double-blind, placebo-controlled phase I-IIa trial testing Ad26.COV2.S in healthy adults. Trial participants were randomized into five groups of five, in which low-dose or high-dose Ad26.COV2.S was given once or twice, or placebo was given on both occasions. Ad26.COV2.S was given intramuscularly at 5x10^10 or 1x10^11 viral particles, as a single shot or as two shots 56 days apart. TCRbeta repertoire sequencing was used to assess the specificity and breadth of SARS-CoV-2-reactive T cell receptors after Ad26.COV2.S vaccination. The TCR-sequenced set comprised about 32 samples: some 19 Ad26.COV2.S vaccine recipients, 5 placebo recipients and 8 SARS-CoV-2 convalescent individuals. Throughout the experiments and outcome assessment, investigators stayed blinded to trial group allocation.

The immunoSEQ Assay was used to sequence TCRbeta CDR3 regions. After extraction, genomic DNA underwent amplification by bias-controlled multiplex PCR, followed by high-throughput sequencing. The original methods were these. Collapsing and filtering of sequences were performed to quantify the absolute abundance of each unique TCRbeta CDR3 region. Usable DNA was measured by amplifying reference genes present in all nucleated cells, and TCRbeta template counts were normalized to that usable DNA to estimate T cell fraction. Repertoire TCRs were annotated as SARS-CoV-2-specific when V gene, CDR3 amino acid sequence and J gene were exactly matched to a known reactive TCR set. The reference SARS-CoV-2 TCR set was obtained from MIRA and was filtered for enrichment in COVID-19-positive ImmuneCODE repertoires, whereby public or cross-reactive TCRs were removed. Based on the MIRA antigens, annotated TCRs were further analysed at the level of specific ORF or position within ORF. Breadth was defined as the number of annotated unique rearrangements divided by the total number of unique productive rearrangements, and depth was defined as the summed frequency of the annotated unique rearrangements. Group comparisons of TCR breadth used two-sided Wilcoxon rank-sum tests. The immuneACCESS repertoire file appears here via TCRdb, limited to in-frame rearrangements. These files lack a portion of the clones; in checked studies, under half of the deficit traces to unresolved V genes, and the cause of the others is not known. That table gives V, J and clone size, and the DNA gave D and trimming. The sample has about 350,000 clones on record, around 83% of them singletons. The ten biggest clones cover roughly 3.5% of the sample.

Concerning this clone: Its antigen is currently not known. Base qualities are missing; no much larger clone stands one base away.

The CDR3 numbers 12 residues from cysteine through phenylalanine. CDR3 DNA only is kept here, 36 bases in frame from base 1. At the junction V is shortened by 4 bases and J by 8 bases; bases outside the gene matches: 5. In the germline V gene, CDR1 corresponds to SGHRS and CDR2 to YFSETQ. This specimen's treatment or condition label, interpreted: around 19 received Ad26.COV2.S at low or high dose, single or two shots; roughly five received placebo; per-sample allocation not given. For vaccine and placebo recipients, the sequenced repertoires came from samples collected on day 63 after the first injection. Between 29 July and 7 August 2020, Cohort 1b enrolled some 25 adults aged 18-55 years at one site in Boston, USA. As a vaccine, Ad26.COV2.S was a replication-incompetent adenovirus type 26 vector that expressed a prefusion-stabilized SARS-CoV-2 spike protein derived from the original Wuhan strain.

General study outcomes and caveats: The study was not powered to compare responses between vaccine doses or regimens. Ad26.COV2.S recipients had higher spike-specific TCR breadth than placebo recipients (P = 0.0014). After vaccination, substantial breadth of spike-specific CD8+ and CD4+ T cell responses was reported. Non-spike TCR breadth was comparable between vaccine and placebo recipients, consistent with the vaccine containing only spike. The authors noted that the TCR breadth and depth analyses may have underestimated total T cell responses.

Source: peripheral blood, taken in a trial of Ad26.COV2.S vaccine versus placebo. The clonotype was recovered from a person aged 18-65 years who received the Ad26.COV2.S COVID-19 vaccine or a placebo. The sequence is built from TRBV5-1 and TRBJ1-2, with TRBD1 matching 7 junction bases. The base sequence is TGCGCCAGCAGCACAGGGGAGGTGGGCTACACCTTC. This encodes CASSTGEVGYTF.